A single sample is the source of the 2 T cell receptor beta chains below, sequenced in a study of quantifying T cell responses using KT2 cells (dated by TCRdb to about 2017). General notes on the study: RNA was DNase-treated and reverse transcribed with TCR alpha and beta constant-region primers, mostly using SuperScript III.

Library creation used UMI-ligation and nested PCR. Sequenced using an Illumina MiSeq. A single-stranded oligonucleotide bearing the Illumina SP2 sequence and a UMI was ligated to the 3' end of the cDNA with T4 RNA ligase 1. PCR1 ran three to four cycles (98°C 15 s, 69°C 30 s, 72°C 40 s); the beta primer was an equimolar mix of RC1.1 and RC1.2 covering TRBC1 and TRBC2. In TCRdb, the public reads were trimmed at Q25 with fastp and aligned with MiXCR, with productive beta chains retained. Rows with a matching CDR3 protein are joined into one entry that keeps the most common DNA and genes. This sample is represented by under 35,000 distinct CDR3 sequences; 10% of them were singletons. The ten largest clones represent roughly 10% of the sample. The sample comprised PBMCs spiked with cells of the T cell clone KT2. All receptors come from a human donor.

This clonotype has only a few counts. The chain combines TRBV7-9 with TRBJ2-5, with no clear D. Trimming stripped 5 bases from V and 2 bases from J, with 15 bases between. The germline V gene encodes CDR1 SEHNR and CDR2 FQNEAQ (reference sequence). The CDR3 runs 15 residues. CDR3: CASSRPGYVQETQYF. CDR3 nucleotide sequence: TGTGCCAGCAGCCGGCCCGGATATGTACAAGAGACCCAGTACTTC.

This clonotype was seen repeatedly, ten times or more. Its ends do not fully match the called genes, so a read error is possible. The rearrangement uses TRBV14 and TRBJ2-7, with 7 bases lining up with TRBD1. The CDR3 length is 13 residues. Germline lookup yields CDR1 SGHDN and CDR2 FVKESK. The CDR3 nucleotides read TGTGCCAGCAGCCAAGTGGACAGGCACACCCGATCCTTC. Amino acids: CASSQVDRHTRSF.